This entry lists 2 T cell receptor beta chains sequenced from one sample in a study of T cell responses to AZD1222 COVID-19 vaccine. Generated by immunoSEQ multiplex PCR, the TCRdb table keeps only in-frame clones and is missing some. The sample holds some 150,000 clones, around 85% seen once. Sequencing was performed on peripheral blood, taken 28 days after the second dose of the MenACWY control vaccine. The receptor source for this set is an adult who received the MenACWY meningococcal vaccine as a control.

The genes are TRBV6-5 and TRBJ1-1, with D tentatively TRBD1 (5 bases). The length of the CDR3 is 12 residues. Trimming left V 6 bases short and J 8 bases short, with 13 bases between. Germline-derived CDR1 and CDR2 are MNHEY and SVGAGI. The CDR3 nucleotides are TGTGCCAGCAGCCAGGGACCGTTCGAAGCTTTCTTT. This translates into CASSQGPFEAFF.

V and J are TRBV19 and TRBJ1-2, with D possibly being TRBD1 (5 bases). The CDR3 is 12 amino acids. CDR1 is LNHDA, CDR2 SQIVND, per germline (reference sequence). V was cut by 5 bases and J by 8 bases, with 12 bases left in between. CDR3 nucleotides: TGTGCCAGTAGTTCAGGGAATTGGGGCTACACCTTC. Its protein is CASSSGNWGYTF.